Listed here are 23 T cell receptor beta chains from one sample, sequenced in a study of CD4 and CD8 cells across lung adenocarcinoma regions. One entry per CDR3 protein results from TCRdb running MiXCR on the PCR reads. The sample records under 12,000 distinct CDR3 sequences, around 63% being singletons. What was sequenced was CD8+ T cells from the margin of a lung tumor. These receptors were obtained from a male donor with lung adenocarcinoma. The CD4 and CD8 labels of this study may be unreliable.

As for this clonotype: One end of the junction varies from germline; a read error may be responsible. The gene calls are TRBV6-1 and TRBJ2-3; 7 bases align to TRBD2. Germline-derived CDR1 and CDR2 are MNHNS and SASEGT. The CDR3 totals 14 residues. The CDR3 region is CASRRVGGPDTQYF. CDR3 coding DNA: TGTGCCAGCAGGCGAGTGGGAGGGCCAGACACGCAGTATTTC.

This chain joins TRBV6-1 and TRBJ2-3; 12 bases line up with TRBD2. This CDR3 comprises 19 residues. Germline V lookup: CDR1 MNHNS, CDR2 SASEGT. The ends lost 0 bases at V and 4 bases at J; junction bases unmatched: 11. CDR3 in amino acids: CASSEATRRLAGVPDTQYF. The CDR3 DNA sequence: TGTGCCAGCAGTGAAGCAACCCGTCGACTAGCGGGAGTCCCAGATACGCAGTATTTT.

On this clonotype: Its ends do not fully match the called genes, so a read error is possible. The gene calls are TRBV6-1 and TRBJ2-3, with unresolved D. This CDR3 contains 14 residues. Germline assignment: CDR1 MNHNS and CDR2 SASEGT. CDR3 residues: CASSRVFREGTQYF. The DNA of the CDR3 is TGTGCCAGCAGCCGGGTTTTTCGCGAAGGTACTCAGTACTTT.

CDR3 in DNA: TGCGCCACCCTGGGTCCCGGGGGCCGGGACACAGAGACCCAGTACTTC. Protein product: CATLGPGGRDTETQYF. The rearrangement uses TRBV10-1 and TRBJ2-5; perhaps D is TRBD1 or TRBD2 (6 bases each). CDR3 size: 16 residues. Germline lookup yields CDR1 WNHNN and CDR2 SYGVQD (reference sequence). V gave up 10 bases and J gave up 4 bases, with 25 bases separating them.

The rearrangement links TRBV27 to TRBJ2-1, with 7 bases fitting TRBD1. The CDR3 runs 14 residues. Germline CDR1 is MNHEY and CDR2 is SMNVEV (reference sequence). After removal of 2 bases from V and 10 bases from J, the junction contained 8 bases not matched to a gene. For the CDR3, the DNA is TGTGCCAGCAGTTTAGGGGACAGCTCATTCGAGCAGTTCTTC. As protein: CASSLGDSSFEQFF.

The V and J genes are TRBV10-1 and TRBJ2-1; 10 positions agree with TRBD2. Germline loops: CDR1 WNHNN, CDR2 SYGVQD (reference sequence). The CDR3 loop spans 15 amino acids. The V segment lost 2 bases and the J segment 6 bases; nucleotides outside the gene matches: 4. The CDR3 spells CASSEGTSGVNEQFF. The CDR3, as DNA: TGCGCCAGCAGTGAGGGTACTAGCGGGGTCAATGAGCAGTTCTTC.

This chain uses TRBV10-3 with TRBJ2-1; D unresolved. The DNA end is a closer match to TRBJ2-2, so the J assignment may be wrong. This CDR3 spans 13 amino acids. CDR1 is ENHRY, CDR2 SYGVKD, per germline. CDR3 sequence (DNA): TGTGCCACGCGCTGTGGGCGCTACAATGAGCTGTTTTTT. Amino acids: CATRCGRYNELFF.

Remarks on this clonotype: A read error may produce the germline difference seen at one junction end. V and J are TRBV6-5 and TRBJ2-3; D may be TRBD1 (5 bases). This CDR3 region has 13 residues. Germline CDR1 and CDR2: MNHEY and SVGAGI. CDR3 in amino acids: CGSRYRNTDTQYF. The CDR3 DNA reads TGTGGCAGCAGGTACAGGAACACAGATACCCAGTACTTT.

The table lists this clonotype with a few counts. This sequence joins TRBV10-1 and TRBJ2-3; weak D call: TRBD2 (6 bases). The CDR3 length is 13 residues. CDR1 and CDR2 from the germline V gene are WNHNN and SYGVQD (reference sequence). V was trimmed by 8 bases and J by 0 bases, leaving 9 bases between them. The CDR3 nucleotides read TGCGCCAGCGGACGGGGGAGCACAGATACGCAGTATTTT. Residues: CASGRGSTDTQYF.

The DNA of the CDR3 is TGTGCCGCGAGGCCCGGGGGACGTGACCAAGACATTCAGTACTTC. This sequence encodes CAARPGGRDQDIQYF. V and J are TRBV10-3 and TRBJ2-4, with D maybe TRBD2 (6 bases). The CDR3 runs 15 residues. V gave up 11 bases and J gave up 8 bases, with 25 bases separating them. Germline loops: CDR1 ENHRY, CDR2 SYGVKD.

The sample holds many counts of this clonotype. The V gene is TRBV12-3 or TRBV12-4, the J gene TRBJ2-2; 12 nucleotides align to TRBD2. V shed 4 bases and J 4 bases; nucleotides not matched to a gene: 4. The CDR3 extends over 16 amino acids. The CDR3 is CASSSRLAGATGELFF. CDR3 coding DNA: TGTGCCAGCAGTTCTCGACTAGCGGGAGCCACCGGGGAGCTGTTTTTT.

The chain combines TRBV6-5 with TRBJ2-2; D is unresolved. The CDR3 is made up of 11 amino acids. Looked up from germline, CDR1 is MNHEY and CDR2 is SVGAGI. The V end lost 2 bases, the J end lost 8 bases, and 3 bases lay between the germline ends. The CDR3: CASSYQGELFF. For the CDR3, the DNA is TGTGCCAGCAGTTACCAGGGGGAGCTGTTTTTT.

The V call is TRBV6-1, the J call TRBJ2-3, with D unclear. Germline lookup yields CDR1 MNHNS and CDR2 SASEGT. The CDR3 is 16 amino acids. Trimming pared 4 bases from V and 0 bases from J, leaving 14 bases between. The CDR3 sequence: CASSASRVSSTDTQYF. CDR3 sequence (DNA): TGTGCCAGCAGTGCCAGCAGAGTCTCTAGCACAGATACGCAGTATTTT.

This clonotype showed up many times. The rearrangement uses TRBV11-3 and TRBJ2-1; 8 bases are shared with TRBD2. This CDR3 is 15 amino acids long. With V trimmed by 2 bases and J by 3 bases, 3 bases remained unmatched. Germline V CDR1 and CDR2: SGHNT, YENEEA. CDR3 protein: CASSLYGRVYNEQFF. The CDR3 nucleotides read TGTGCCAGCAGCTTATACGGGAGGGTCTACAATGAGCAGTTCTTC.

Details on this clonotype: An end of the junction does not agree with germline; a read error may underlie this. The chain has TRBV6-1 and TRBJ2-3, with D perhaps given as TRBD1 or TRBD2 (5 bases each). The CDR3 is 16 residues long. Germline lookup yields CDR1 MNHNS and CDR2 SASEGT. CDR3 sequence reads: CASAEAGAGVGETQYF. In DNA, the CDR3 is TGTGCCAGCGCGGAAGCCGGGGCAGGTGTTGGGGAGACGCAGTATTTC.

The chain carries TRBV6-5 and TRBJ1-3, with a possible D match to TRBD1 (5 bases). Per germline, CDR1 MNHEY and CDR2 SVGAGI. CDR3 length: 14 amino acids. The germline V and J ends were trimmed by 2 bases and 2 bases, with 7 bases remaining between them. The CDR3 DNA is TGTGCCAGCAGTTACGGACAACCTGGAAACACCATATATTTT. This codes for CASSYGQPGNTIYF.

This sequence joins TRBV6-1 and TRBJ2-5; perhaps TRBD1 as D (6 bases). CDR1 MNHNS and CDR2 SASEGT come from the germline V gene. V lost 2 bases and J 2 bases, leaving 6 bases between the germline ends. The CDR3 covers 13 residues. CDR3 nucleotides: TGTGCCAGCAGTGAACAGGGGCAAGAGACCCAGTACTTC. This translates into CASSEQGQETQYF.

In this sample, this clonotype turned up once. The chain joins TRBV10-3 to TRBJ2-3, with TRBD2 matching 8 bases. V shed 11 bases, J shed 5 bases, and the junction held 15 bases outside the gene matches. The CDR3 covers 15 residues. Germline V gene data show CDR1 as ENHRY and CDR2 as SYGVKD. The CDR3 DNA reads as TGTGCCGGGGGTAACGGGGGGGGTGACCAAGATACGCAGTATTTT. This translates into CAGGNGGGDQDTQYF.

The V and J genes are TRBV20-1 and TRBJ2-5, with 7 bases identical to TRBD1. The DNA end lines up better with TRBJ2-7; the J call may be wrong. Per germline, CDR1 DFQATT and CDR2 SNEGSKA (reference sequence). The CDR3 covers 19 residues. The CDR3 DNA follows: TGCAGTGCTAGAGATGAGACAGGGTTTACCCCAAAAAAGATCTACGAGCAGTACTTC. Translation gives CSARDETGFTPKKIYEQYF.

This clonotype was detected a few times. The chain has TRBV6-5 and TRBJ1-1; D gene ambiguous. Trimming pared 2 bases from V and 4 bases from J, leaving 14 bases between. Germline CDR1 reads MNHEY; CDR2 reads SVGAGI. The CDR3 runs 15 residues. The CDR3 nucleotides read TGTGCCAGCAGTTACCGTGCGCGGGCGGGCACTGAAGCTTTCTTT. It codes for CASSYRARAGTEAFF.

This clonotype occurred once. In DNA form, the CDR3 reads TGTGCCAGCAGTTTAGGGGGACAGGGGGCAGGGGCCAACGTCCTGACTTTC. Translation: CASSLGGQGAGANVLTF. The V and J genes are TRBV12-3 or TRBV12-4 and TRBJ2-6, with TRBD1 identical over 12 bases. Unmatched junction bases numbered 2, after V lost 1 base and J lost 4 bases. The CDR3 has 17 residues.

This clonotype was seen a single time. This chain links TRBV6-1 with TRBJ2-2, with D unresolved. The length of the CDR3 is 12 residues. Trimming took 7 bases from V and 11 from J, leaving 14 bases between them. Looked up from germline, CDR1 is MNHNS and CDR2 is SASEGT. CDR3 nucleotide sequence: TGTGCCAGCAACACCGGAGATAGAGAGCTGTTTTTT. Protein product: CASNTGDRELFF.

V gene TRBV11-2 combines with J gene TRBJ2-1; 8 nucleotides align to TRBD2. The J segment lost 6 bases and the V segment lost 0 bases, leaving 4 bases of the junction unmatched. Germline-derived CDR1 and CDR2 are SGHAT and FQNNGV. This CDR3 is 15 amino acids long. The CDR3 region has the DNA TGTGCCAGCAGCTTAGACGGACTAGCCAGCAATGAGCAGTTCTTC. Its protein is CASSLDGLASNEQFF.